A selection of T cell receptor beta chains follows, all from one sample in a study of glioma-infiltrating T cells after dendritic cell vaccination. The repertoire was sequenced with immunoSEQ multiplex PCR; TCRdb's copy has only in-frame clones and lacks some. The table shows fewer than 110,000 clones, with roughly 76% occurring only once. The sequenced sample was blood, obtained before dendritic cell vaccination. These receptors all come from a human donor with glioblastoma. CDR3s include the opening cysteine and the closing phenylalanine or tryptophan. D genes are given only for firm matches. Where a row states a size, it is once, few, many or the class of an expanded clone; other rows omit it.

V	J	D	size	DNA	CDR3
TRBV27	TRBJ2-6	TRBD1	-	TGTGCCAGCAGTTCCTACTTATTCGGGACAGGGGGTAACTCTGGGGCCAACGTCCTGACTTTC	CASSSYLFGTGGNSGANVLTF
TRBV9	TRBJ2-1	-	few	TGTGCCAGCAGCGTAGGCTCTAGCGTCACCTACAATGAGCAGTTCTTC	CASSVGSSVTYNEQFF
TRBV7-3	TRBJ2-7	-	-	TGTGCCAGCAGCTTAACAGGGGGCTACGAGCAGTACTTC	CASSLTGGYEQYF
TRBV11-3	TRBJ2-3	TRBD2	-	TGTGCCAGCAGCTTCCCCCTAGCGGGGGATCCCACAGATACGCAGTATTTT	CASSFPLAGDPTDTQYF
TRBV19	TRBJ1-5	-	few	TGTGCCAGTACACCCGGGACACTAGAAAATCAGCCCCAGCATTTT	CASTPGTLENQPQHF
TRBV7-2	TRBJ1-3	-	-	TGTGCCAGCAGCTATATGGGGGGGCTGTCTGGAAACACCATATATTTT	CASSYMGGLSGNTIYF
TRBV5-4	TRBJ2-7	TRBD1	-	TGTGCCAGCAGCCCGGGACAGGGGGTCCTGCAGTACTTC	CASSPGQGVLQYF
TRBV27	TRBJ2-1	-	-	TGTGCCAGCAGTTTGTCGGGGAGCTCCTACAATGAGCAGTTCTTC	CASSLSGSSYNEQFF
TRBV9	TRBJ2-1	-	-	TGTGCCAGCAGCGCCCCGGGGGAGCAGTTCTTC	CASSAPGEQFF
TRBV5-1	TRBJ1-2	-	-	TGCGCCAGCAGCTTGCTCTGGGGAGGCGATGGCTACACCTTC	CASSLLWGGDGYTF